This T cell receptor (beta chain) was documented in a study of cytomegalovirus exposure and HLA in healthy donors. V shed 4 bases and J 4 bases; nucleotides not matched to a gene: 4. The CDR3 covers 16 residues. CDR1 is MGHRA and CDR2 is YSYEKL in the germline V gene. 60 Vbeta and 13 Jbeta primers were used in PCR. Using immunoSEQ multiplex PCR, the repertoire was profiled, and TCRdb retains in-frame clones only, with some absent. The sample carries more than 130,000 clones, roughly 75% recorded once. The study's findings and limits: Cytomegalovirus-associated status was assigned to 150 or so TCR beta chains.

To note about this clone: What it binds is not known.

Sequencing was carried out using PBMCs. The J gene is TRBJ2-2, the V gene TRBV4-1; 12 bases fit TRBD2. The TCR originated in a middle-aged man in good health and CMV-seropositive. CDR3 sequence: CASSRLAGEGTGELFF. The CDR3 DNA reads TGCGCCAGCAGCCGACTAGCGGGAGAGGGCACCGGGGAGCTGTTTTTT.